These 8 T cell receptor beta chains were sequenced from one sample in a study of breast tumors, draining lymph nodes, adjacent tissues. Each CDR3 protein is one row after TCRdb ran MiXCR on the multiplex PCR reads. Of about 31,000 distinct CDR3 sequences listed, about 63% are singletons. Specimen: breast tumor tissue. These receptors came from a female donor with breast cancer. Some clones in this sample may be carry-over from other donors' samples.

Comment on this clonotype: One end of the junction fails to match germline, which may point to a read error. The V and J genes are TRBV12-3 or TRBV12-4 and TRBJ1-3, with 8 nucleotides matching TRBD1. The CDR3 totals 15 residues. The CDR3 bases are TGTGCCAGCACCGAGGGACAGGTGCTAGGAAGCACCATATATTTT. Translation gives CASTEGQVLGSTIYF.

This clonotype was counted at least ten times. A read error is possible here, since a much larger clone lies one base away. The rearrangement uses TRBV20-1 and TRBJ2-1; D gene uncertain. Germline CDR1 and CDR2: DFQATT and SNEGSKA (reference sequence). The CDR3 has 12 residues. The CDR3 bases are TGCAGTGCCACCGTTTCGTTCAATGAGCCGTTCTTC. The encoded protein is CSATVSFNEPFF.

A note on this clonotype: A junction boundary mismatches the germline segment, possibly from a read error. CDR3 nucleotide sequence: TGTGCCAGCAACCGCGTTACCGGGACAGGGAACTATGGCAATCAGCCCCAACATTTT. Protein product: CASNRVTGTGNYGNQPQHF. The chain has TRBV7-9 and TRBJ1-5, with 9 bases identical to TRBD1. The germline CDR1 and CDR2 sequences are SEHNR and FQNEAQ (reference sequence). The CDR3 loop spans 19 amino acids. The complete variable domain, with remaining parts taken from reference TRBV7-9 and TRBJ1-5, reads DTGVSQNPRHKITKRGQNVTFRCDPISEHNRLYWYRQTLGQGPEFLTYFQNEAQLEKSRLLSDRFSAERPKGSFSTLEIQRTEQGDSAMYLCASNRVTGTGNYGNQPQHFGDGTRLSIL.

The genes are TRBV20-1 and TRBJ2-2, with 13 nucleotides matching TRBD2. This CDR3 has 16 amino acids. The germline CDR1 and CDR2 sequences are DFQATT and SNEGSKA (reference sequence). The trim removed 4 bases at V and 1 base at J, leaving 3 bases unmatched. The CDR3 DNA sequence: TGCAGTGCTATGTGGACTAGCGGGAGGAACACCGGGGAGCTGTTTTTT. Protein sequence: CSAMWTSGRNTGELFF.

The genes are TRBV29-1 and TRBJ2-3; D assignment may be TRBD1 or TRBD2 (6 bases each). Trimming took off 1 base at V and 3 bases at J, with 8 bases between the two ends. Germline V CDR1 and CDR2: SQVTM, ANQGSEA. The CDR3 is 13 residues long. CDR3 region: CSVEVGGTDTQYF. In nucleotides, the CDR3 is TGCAGCGTTGAAGTAGGGGGGACAGATACGCAGTATTTT.

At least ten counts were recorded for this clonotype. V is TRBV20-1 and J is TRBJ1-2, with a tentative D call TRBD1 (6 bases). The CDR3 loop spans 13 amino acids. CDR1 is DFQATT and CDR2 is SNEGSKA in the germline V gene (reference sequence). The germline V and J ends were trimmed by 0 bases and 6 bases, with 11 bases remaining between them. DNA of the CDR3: TGCAGTGCTAGAGAAGGGGGGCGCGATGGCTACACCTTC. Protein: CSAREGGRDGYTF.

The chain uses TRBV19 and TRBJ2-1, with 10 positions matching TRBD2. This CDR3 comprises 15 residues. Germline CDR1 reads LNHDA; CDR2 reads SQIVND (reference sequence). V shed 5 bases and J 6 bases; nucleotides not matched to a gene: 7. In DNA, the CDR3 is TGTGCCAGTAGTTTTAATAGCGGGAGGCTCAATGAGCAGTTCTTC. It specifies CASSFNSGRLNEQFF.

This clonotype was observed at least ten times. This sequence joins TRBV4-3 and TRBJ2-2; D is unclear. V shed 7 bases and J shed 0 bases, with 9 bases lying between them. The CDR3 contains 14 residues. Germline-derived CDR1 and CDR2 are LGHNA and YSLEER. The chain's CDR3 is CASTLGPNTGELFF. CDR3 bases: TGCGCCAGCACCCTGGGCCCGAACACCGGGGAGCTGTTTTTT.